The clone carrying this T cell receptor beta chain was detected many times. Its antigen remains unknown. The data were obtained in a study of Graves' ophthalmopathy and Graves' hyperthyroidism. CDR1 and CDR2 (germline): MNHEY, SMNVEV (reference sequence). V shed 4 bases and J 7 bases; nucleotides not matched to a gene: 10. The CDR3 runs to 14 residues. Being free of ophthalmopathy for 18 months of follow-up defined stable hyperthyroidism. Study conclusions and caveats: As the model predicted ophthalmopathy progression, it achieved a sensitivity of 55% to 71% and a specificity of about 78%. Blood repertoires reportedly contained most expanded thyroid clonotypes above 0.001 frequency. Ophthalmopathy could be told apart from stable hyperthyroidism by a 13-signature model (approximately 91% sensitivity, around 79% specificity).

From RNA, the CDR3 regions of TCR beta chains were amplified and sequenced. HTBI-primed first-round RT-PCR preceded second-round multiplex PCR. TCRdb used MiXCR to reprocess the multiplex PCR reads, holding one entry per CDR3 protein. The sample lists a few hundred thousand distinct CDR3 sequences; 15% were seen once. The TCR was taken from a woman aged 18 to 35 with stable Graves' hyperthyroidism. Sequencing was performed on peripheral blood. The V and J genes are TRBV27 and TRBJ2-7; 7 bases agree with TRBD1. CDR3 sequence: CASSSPGQAPEQYF. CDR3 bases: TGTGCCAGCAGTTCCCCCGGACAGGCCCCAGAGCAGTACTTC.